The 7 T cell receptor beta chains in this list originate from one sample, sequenced in a study of response to subunit inactivated influenza vaccine. TCRdb processed the RT-PCR reads anew with MiXCR; each CDR3 protein has one entry. The sample includes hundreds of thousands of distinct CDR3 sequences, around 8% of them seen just once. The material was PBMCs from blood, obtained roughly 24 months after vaccination. The receptors derive from a man aged 45 to 70 who received an inactivated influenza vaccine.

V and J are TRBV5-1 and TRBJ1-4, with unresolved D. Germline V gene lookup returns CDR1 SGHRS and CDR2 YFSETQ. Trimming cost V 2 bases and J 6 bases, with 14 bases left between them. This CDR3 is 15 amino acids long. The DNA of the CDR3 is TGCGCCAGCAGCTTCTCAGGACTCCGAGATGAAAAACTGTTTTTT. Its protein is CASSFSGLRDEKLFF.

This clonotype has only a few counts. The V and J genes are TRBV20-1 and TRBJ1-2; maybe TRBD1 (6 bases). Germline CDR1 and CDR2: DFQATT and SNEGSKA (reference sequence). This CDR3 is 15 amino acids long. Between the trimmed V and J ends, which lost 3 bases and 7 bases, there was a span of 21 bases. CDR3 protein: CSAREHVPGAFGYTF. CDR3 nucleotide sequence: TGCAGTGCTAGGGAGCATGTACCGGGGGCATTTGGCTACACCTTC.

This clonotype showed up just a few times. The chain links TRBV19 to TRBJ1-4, with D unresolved. This CDR3 is built from 17 residues. V was shortened by 0 bases and J by 4 bases, with 15 bases between the two germline ends. The germline V gene has CDR1 LNHDA and CDR2 SQIVND (reference sequence). The CDR3 is CASSIEGRQHSNEKLFF. In DNA, the CDR3 is TGTGCCAGTAGTATAGAAGGCCGCCAGCACAGTAATGAAAAACTGTTTTTT.

Many counts were recorded for this clonotype. This chain uses TRBV28 with TRBJ2-1; 8 bases are a match to TRBD2. V lost 6 bases and J lost 8; bases outside the gene matches: 21. The germline V gene encodes CDR1 MDHEN and CDR2 SYDVKM. This CDR3 spans 18 amino acids. CDR3 coding DNA: TGTGCCAGCAGATCCCTTCTTATCGGGAGGGCGAGACATGATGAGCAGTTCTTC. Translating it yields CASRSLLIGRARHDEQFF.

Many counts were recorded for this clonotype. V and J are TRBV11-1 and TRBJ2-1; 10 bases map to TRBD2. This CDR3 contains 16 residues. Germline V gives CDR1 SGHAT, CDR2 FQDESV (reference sequence). V shed 6 bases, J shed 7 bases, and the junction held 12 bases outside the gene matches. As DNA, the CDR3 is TGTGCCAGCAGTCCTTTTCTAGCGGGAGTGGGGAATGAGCAGTTCTTC. Translated: CASSPFLAGVGNEQFF.

The chain uses TRBV5-1 and TRBJ2-5, with 7 bases identical to TRBD2. The CDR3 runs to 15 residues. The V gene's germline CDR1 is SGHRS and CDR2 YFSETQ. The ends lost 0 bases at V and 7 bases at J; junction bases unmatched: 9. The CDR3 reads CASSLGTRREGTQYF. The CDR3 DNA is TGCGCCAGCAGCTTGGGGACTAGGCGTGAAGGGACCCAGTACTTC.

The chain has TRBV20-1 and TRBJ2-7; D unclear. This CDR3 is 14 amino acids long. Trimming removed 0 bases at V and 9 bases at J, with 18 bases between. Per germline, CDR1 DFQATT and CDR2 SNEGSKA (reference sequence). The CDR3 reads CSARDDDPRPAQYF. The CDR3 DNA sequence: TGCAGTGCTAGAGATGATGACCCACGACCCGCGCAGTACTTC.